A single sample gave rise to the 19 T cell receptor beta chains below, sequenced in a study of T cell repertoires in cytomegalovirus infection. TCRdb reanalysed the reads using MiXCR and keeps one entry per CDR3 protein. The sample records about 530,000 distinct CDR3 sequences, more than 25% being singletons. What was sequenced was PBMCs. Receptors were obtained from a human donor in good health (CMV status not recorded). Some clones in this sample may be carry-over from other donors' samples.

J is TRBJ2-5 and V is TRBV7-7; TRBD1 might be the D (6 bases). The CDR3 contains 15 residues. Germline V lookup: CDR1 SSHAT, CDR2 FNYEAQ (reference sequence). The germline V and J ends were trimmed by 4 bases and 5 bases, with 17 bases remaining between them. CDR3 protein: CASSSDRLSRETQYF. The CDR3 coding sequence is TGTGCCAGCAGCTCCGACAGGCTCTCCAGGGAGACCCAGTACTTC.

The gene calls are TRBV11-2 and TRBJ2-1; D unclear. The CDR3 runs 16 residues. Looked up from germline, CDR1 is SGHAT and CDR2 is FQNNGV. V dropped 5 bases and J dropped 9 bases, with 23 bases sitting between them. Here the CDR3 DNA reads TGTGCCAGCAGCCGCAGACTTACGCAAGGCTATTCTGAGCAGTTCTTC. It is translated as CASSRRLTQGYSEQFF.

The chain recombines TRBV29-1 with TRBJ1-1; 7 positions agree with TRBD1. V dropped 7 bases and J dropped 10; count of bases not matched to a gene: 15. The CDR3 consists of 13 residues. Germline V gives CDR1 SQVTM, CDR2 ANQGSEA. The CDR3 is CSAASQGETAAFF. The CDR3 nucleotides are TGCAGCGCTGCTAGTCAGGGGGAAACGGCAGCTTTCTTT. Complete variable domain (other parts from reference TRBV29-1 and TRBJ1-1): SAVISQKPSRDICQRGTSLTIQCQVDSQVTMMFWYRQQPGQSLTLIATANQGSEATYESGFVIDKFPISRPNLTFSTLTVSNMSPEDSSIYLCSAASQGETAAFFGQGTRLTVV.

This clonotype was recorded at least ten times. The genes are TRBV7-3 and TRBJ2-6; D gene uncertain. Trimming stripped 4 bases from V and 0 bases from J, with 10 bases between. Looked up from germline, CDR1 is SGHTA and CDR2 is FQGTGA. The CDR3 consists of 16 residues. CDR3 DNA sequence: TGTGCCAGCAGCTCTCGGCCGAGCTCTGGGGCCAACGTCCTGACTTTC. This translates into CASSSRPSSGANVLTF.

Only a few counts were recorded for this clonotype. J is TRBJ1-3 and V is TRBV11-2; D perhaps matches TRBD1 (6 bases). Trimming removed 2 bases at V and 2 bases at J, with 10 bases between. The germline V gene encodes CDR1 SGHAT and CDR2 FQNNGV. This CDR3 spans 15 amino acids. The CDR3 bases are TGTGCCAGCAGCTTAATCAGGGGAACTGGAAACACCATATATTTT. Its protein product is CASSLIRGTGNTIYF.

This clonotype has at least ten counts. Here the CDR3 reads CASSLVASGEETQYF. The CDR3 DNA sequence: TGTGCCAGCAGCTTAGTGGCTAGCGGGGAAGAGACCCAGTACTTC. The chain combines TRBV7-2 with TRBJ2-5, with TRBD2 matching over 9 bases. The V gene end was trimmed by 1 base and the J gene end by 3 bases; junction bases not matched to a gene: 3. CDR1 and CDR2 (germline): SGHTA, FQGNSA. The CDR3 loop spans 15 amino acids.

This clonotype was seen repeatedly, ten times or more. The CDR3 region has the DNA TGTGCCAGCAGCCGGAACCCGTCGAGCTCCTACAATGAGCAGTTCTTC. This sequence encodes CASSRNPSSSYNEQFF. The V call is TRBV7-2, the J call TRBJ2-1, with unresolved D. CDR1 is SGHTA, CDR2 FQGNSA, per germline. V was shortened by 5 bases and J by 0 bases, with 14 bases between the two germline ends. The CDR3 is 16 residues long.

V gene TRBV6-5 combines with J gene TRBJ2-5; D ambiguous. This CDR3 spans 11 amino acids. Germline V gives CDR1 MNHEY, CDR2 SVGAGI. V was cut by 10 bases and J by 9 bases, with 15 bases left in between. CDR3 sequence (DNA): TGTGCCACCCGATACCGATCGGCCCAGTACTTC. It is translated as CATRYRSAQYF.

The J gene is TRBJ1-4, the V gene TRBV4-3; possible D gene TRBD1, 6 bases. V was trimmed by 4 bases and J by 7 bases, leaving 16 bases between them. This CDR3 is built from 15 residues. CDR1 and CDR2 from the germline V gene are LGHNA and YSLEER. CDR3 residues: CASSRERGVGEKLFF. The CDR3 nucleotides are TGCGCCAGCAGCCGAGAAAGGGGGGTTGGTGAAAAACTGTTTTTT.

The CDR3 is CSVNPGLAGNEQFF. The CDR3 DNA follows: TGCAGCGTCAACCCGGGACTAGCAGGCAATGAGCAGTTCTTC. The chain carries TRBV29-1 and TRBJ2-1, with 9 bases fitting TRBD2. Losses at the gene ends were 6 bases for V and 6 bases for J; bases not matched to a gene: 9. This CDR3 is 14 amino acids long. Germline CDR1 reads SQVTM; CDR2 reads ANQGSEA.

The chain carries TRBV29-1 and TRBJ1-1, with 10 positions matching TRBD1. CDR3 size: 13 residues. Germline-derived CDR1 and CDR2 are SQVTM and ANQGSEA. The junction had 0 bases not matched to a gene; V was cut back by 4 bases and J by 1 base. The CDR3 DNA follows: TGCAGCGTTGGACAGGGGGCGAACACTGAAGCTTTCTTT. It yields the protein CSVGQGANTEAFF.

This clonotype has a handful of counts. The gene calls are TRBV20-1 and TRBJ2-5; D could derive from TRBD1 or TRBD2 (5 bases each). Germline CDR1 DFQATT, CDR2 SNEGSKA (reference sequence). There are 17 residues in the CDR3. The V gene lost 0 bases and the J gene lost 4 bases, with 21 bases spanning the gap. The CDR3 protein is CSARDLVGHRGGETQYF. The CDR3 DNA follows: TGCAGTGCTAGAGATCTGGTAGGGCACCGTGGGGGAGAGACCCAGTACTTC.

This clonotype occurred many times. V is TRBV7-2 and J is TRBJ2-5; 7 bases agree with TRBD1. The trim removed 5 bases at V and 5 bases at J, leaving 5 bases unmatched. This CDR3 region has 13 residues. CDR1 is SGHTA, CDR2 FQGNSA, per germline. DNA of the CDR3: TGTGCCAGCAGCCGAGACAGGGTGGAGACCCAGTACTTC. This encodes CASSRDRVETQYF.

This clonotype was observed many times. The chain couples TRBV7-2 to TRBJ1-4, with a possible D match to TRBD1 (5 bases). Germline V CDR1 and CDR2: SGHTA, FQGNSA. This CDR3 comprises 13 residues. The V end lost 2 bases, the J end lost 8 bases, and 9 bases lay between the germline ends. DNA for the CDR3: TGTGCCAGCAGCTTATCCAGGGACGAAAAACTGTTTTTT. Translating gives CASSLSRDEKLFF.

The V and J genes are TRBV7-2 and TRBJ2-1; the match to TRBD2 covers 9 bases. Germline CDR1 reads SGHTA; CDR2 reads FQGNSA. The CDR3 runs 15 residues. The trim removed 5 bases at V and 4 bases at J, leaving 6 bases unmatched. CDR3 sequence (DNA): TGTGCCAGCAGCAAACTAGCGGGCGGATACAATGAGCAGTTCTTC. This translates into CASSKLAGGYNEQFF.

In its sample, this clonotype was seen a few times. The chain links TRBV6-1 to TRBJ1-1; the D gene is possibly TRBD1 (6 bases). With 4 bases removed from V and 2 bases from J, the gap between germline ends came to 17 bases. CDR1 and CDR2 (germline): MNHNS, SASEGT. The CDR3 is 16 amino acids. The CDR3 spells CASSVSPQGPNTEAFF. CDR3 sequence (DNA): TGTGCCAGCAGTGTTAGCCCCCAGGGGCCTAACACTGAAGCTTTCTTT.

J is TRBJ1-6 and V is TRBV29-1, with 7 bases fitting TRBD1. The J segment lost 7 bases and the V segment lost 7 bases, leaving 7 bases of the junction unmatched. This CDR3 is 13 amino acids long. CDR1 and CDR2 from the germline V gene are SQVTM and ANQGSEA. CDR3 DNA sequence: TGCAGCGCTAGTCGGGACAGAAATTCACCCCTCCACTTT. Its protein is CSASRDRNSPLHF.

The J gene is TRBJ2-1, the V gene TRBV24-1, with TRBD1 matching 7 bases. Per the germline V gene, CDR1 is KGHDR and CDR2 is SFDVKD. This CDR3 contains 16 residues. Germline trimming cut 4 bases from V and 0 bases from J; bases unmatched to any gene: 5. The CDR3, as DNA: TGTGCCACCAGTGAAGGGACAGCTAGCTCCTACAATGAGCAGTTCTTC. Its translation is CATSEGTASSYNEQFF.

This clonotype was found a few times. J is TRBJ1-1 and V is TRBV6-2 or TRBV6-3; weak D call: TRBD1 (5 bases). V gave up 7 bases and J gave up 6 bases, with 24 bases separating them. The CDR3 length is 16 residues. From germline, CDR1 is MNHEY and CDR2 SVGEGT. CDR3: CASKKGRVARLAEAFF. CDR3 nucleotide sequence: TGTGCCAGCAAAAAGGGGCGAGTGGCAAGGTTGGCTGAAGCTTTCTTT.